Following are 6 T cell receptor beta chains from one sample sequenced in a study of T cells expressing NK-cell markers. TCRdb reprocessed the 5' RACE reads; each CDR3 protein has one entry and no DNA is given. The listing contains more than 250,000 distinct CDR3 sequences. The material sequenced was blood T cells: a sorted CD56 or NKG2C T cell subset, CD4+ or CD8+ T cells, or bulk PBMC T cells (not recorded which). The receptors stem from a man between 18 and 35 years old in good health.

The J gene is TRBJ1-6, the V gene TRBV7-8; as DNA is missing, the TRBD1 call by TCRdb cannot be tested. The length of the CDR3 is 15 residues. Germline CDR1 reads SGHVS; CDR2 reads FQNEAQ. The CDR3 spells CASSLVGQGNSPLHF.

The rearrangement uses TRBV18 and TRBJ2-2; TCRdb lists TRBD1, though no DNA is available to test this call. The CDR3 extends over 16 amino acids. CDR1 is KGHSH and CDR2 is LQKENI in the germline V gene. CDR3 loop: CASSPRPGTNTGELFF.

The chain uses TRBV2 and TRBJ2-5; TCRdb calls TRBD1, which cannot be checked without DNA. The CDR3 spans 14 residues. CDR1 SNHLY and CDR2 FYNNEI come from the germline V gene. The CDR3 reads CASIRDETQETQYF.

The gene calls are TRBV5-5 and TRBJ1-4; TCRdb calls TRBD1, which cannot be checked without DNA. The germline V gene has CDR1 SGHKS and CDR2 YYEKEE (reference sequence). This CDR3 comprises 15 residues. This chain's CDR3 is CASSVSGTDNEKLFF.

J is TRBJ2-3 and V is TRBV29-1; TCRdb lists TRBD1, though no DNA is available to test this call. CDR1 and CDR2 (germline): SQVTM, ANQGSEA. The CDR3 length is 14 residues. The CDR3 sequence is CSARTGVGTDTQYF.

V and J are TRBV11-2 and TRBJ2-3; without DNA, the TCRdb call of TRBD2 cannot be checked. Germline CDR1 SGHAT, CDR2 FQNNGV. This CDR3 is 16 amino acids long. The CDR3 here is CASRPQLAGNTDTQYF.